This TCR beta chain was profiled in a study of vaccination and CD4 T cells after COVID-19. Findings and limits, study-wide: Of the reactive clones in convalescent patients, a median about 86% showed up only post-vaccination.

Oncomine TCR Beta short-read sequencing was applied to DNA from cultured CD4+ T cells. The genomic DNA was obtained from cultured CD4+ T cells by extraction with the QIAamp micro DNA kit. TCRdb analysed the PCR reads with MiXCR anew, one entry per CDR3 protein. The table has fewer than 13,000 distinct CDR3 sequences, around 20% seen once; the top ten hold about 12%. V gave up 5 bases and J gave up 5 bases, with 13 bases separating them. This CDR3 is 14 amino acids long. With regard to this clonotype: Its cognate antigen is unknown.

This sample's treatment: approximately nine-day PBMC culture with coronavirus spike peptide pools or control peptides (ViraFEST assay). ViraFEST sequenced TCRs after peptide-pool expansion of antigen-specific T cells. PCR tests turned positive between March and December 2020, before US Alpha, Beta and Delta variants. This TCR came from a human donor who had recovered from COVID-19. This material consisted of CD4+ T cells from blood, cultured in vitro, taken after SARS-CoV-2 vaccination. The chain couples TRBV12-3 or TRBV12-4 to TRBJ1-5; perhaps TRBD1 as D (5 bases). CDR3 sequence (DNA): TGTGCCAGCAGTACTACCGGGGGAGATCAGCCCCAGCATTTT. Its protein is CASSTTGGDQPQHF.